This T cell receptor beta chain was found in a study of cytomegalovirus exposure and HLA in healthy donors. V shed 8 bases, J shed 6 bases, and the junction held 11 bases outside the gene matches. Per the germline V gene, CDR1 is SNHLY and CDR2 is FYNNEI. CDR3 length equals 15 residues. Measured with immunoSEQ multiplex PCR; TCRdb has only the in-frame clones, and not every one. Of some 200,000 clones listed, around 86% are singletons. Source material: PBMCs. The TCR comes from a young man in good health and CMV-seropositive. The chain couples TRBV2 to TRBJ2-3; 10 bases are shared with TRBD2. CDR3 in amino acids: CASERLAGVVDTQYF. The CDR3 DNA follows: TGTGCCAGCGAAAGGCTAGCGGGGGTGGTGGATACGCAGTATTTT.